This TCR beta chain was sequenced in a study of shared clonotypes between healthy human individuals (dated by TCRdb to 2020 to 2021). Context from the whole study: The cohort included a few men and a couple of women between 18 and 49 years of age. For each donor, CD4 naive and CD4 memory were each given three plates, CD8 naive was given two plates, and CD8 memory was given one plate. To estimate repertoire size and how much clonotypes are shared between individuals, the study performed deep sequencing of blood TCR repertoires from a handful of healthy adults. To increase sequencing depth and limit assay-specific biases, different laboratories used diverse techniques to prepare libraries and sequence TCR repertoires. Between about 0.85 and 10 billion PBMCs per donor were obtained by leukapheresis.

Results the study describes overall, beyond this receptor: Compared with non-shared clonotypes, the clonotypes found in all four sorted-subset donors had higher generation probabilities. The small number of donors limited the genetic and exposure-history diversity represented. Across several donors, roughly 5.1% of naive CD4, 3.5% of naive CD8, 2.3% of memory CD4, and about 0.44% of memory CD8 clonotypes were shared. Only blood was sampled, and tissue TCR repertoires likely differ from those in blood. Rarefaction of sorted-subset datasets indicated incomplete sequencing despite the large sequencing depth. Based on pairwise subsampling, the degree of clonotype sharing among donors was expected to be affected by sequencing depth. Naive subsets generally had larger estimated clonotype richness than memory subsets.

The CDR3 holds 15 amino acids from the cysteine to the phenylalanine. CDR3 DNA is the only sequence kept; it has 45 bases, read in frame from the first base. Trimming removed 0 bases from V and 10 bases from J, leaving 16 bases between the germline ends. CDR1 and CDR2 are drawn from the germline V gene: SGHAT, FQNNGV. The table lists this clone with a count of one. Its antigen is still unknown. No base-level quality is on record; no much larger clone is a single base apart. Healthy HIV-negative adults with no recently reported acute infections or vaccinations were included as donors. Only Caucasian adults living in Nashville, Tennessee, USA were represented among the donors. CD8 memory samples combined magnetically selected CD45RO+ cells with CCR7-negative CD45RA+ effector memory (TemRA) cells. After blood collection by leukapheresis, PBMCs were isolated using Ficoll-Histopaque density gradient centrifugation and then cryopreserved in the vapor phase of liquid nitrogen. Analytical flow cytometry was used to check the purity and quantity of every magnetically sorted T cell population. Genomic DNA was isolated from each sorted fraction and quantified by UV absorbance on a Nanodrop 2000c.

TCR CDR3 regions were amplified from genomic DNA by multiplex PCR using the deep immunoSEQ assay. Extracted genomic DNA from each cell subset was distributed evenly across all wells of several immunoSEQ 96-well plates, and each plate was treated as a replicate. Each replicate PCR for sorted subsets received about 200 ng genomic DNA, equal to some 32,000 T cell genomes. Purified libraries were measured with a Qubit 3.0 fluorometer, size-checked on a Bioanalyzer 2100, and measured again with the KAPA Library Quantification kit. A separate single-read 150-cycle Illumina NextSeq 550 flow cell was used to sequence each immunoSEQ 96-well plate. On the authors' methods: Because the immunoSEQ output included only junctional sequences and no quality scores, the filtering could not be the same as the filtering used for full-length reads. To assign V/J genes and CDR3, sequences were annotated against IMGT germline references using PyIR, a Python wrapper for IgBLAST v1.9. Reads were removed for weak V/J assignments (E-value above 1e-6), missing CDR3, stop codons, out-of-frame junctions, or ambiguous translated residues. V3J clonotypes were defined as sequences sharing an identical inferred V gene, J gene, and CDR3 amino acid sequence. Percentage overlap between repertoires was computed as shared unique clonotypes divided by the size of the smaller repertoire. Repertoire richness was assessed with RTK rarefaction, the Chao1 estimator, and Recon v2.1 estimates of unobserved clonotypes. Generation probabilities were computed with OLGA for all TCRbeta clonotypes obtained by the gDNA method from several donors. TCRdb provides this immuneACCESS table in a form limited to in-frame rearrangements. Some clones are lacking; in checked studies, under half of them reflect an unresolved V gene, and why the rest are absent is not known. V and J calls and clone size come straight from that table; D and trimming were deduced from the DNA. This sample gives roughly 720,000 clones in total; about 92% of them show up just once. Of the sample, 30% to 35% falls within the top ten clones.

The specimen was memory CD8+ T cells from PBMCs. In light of the paper, this sample's cell subset or site label describes: CD45RO+ cells pooled with CCR7-negative TemRA cells. The clonotype originates from a man between 18 and 29 years old in good health. Some clones in this sample may be carry-over from other donors' samples. Rearrangement joined TRBV11-2 to TRBJ1-5; TRBD1 is a weak D gene call, 6 bases matching. The CDR3 region reads CASSLDLRGGHPQHF. The sequence in DNA is TGTGCCAGCAGCTTAGATTTGAGGGGGGGCCACCCCCAGCATTTT.